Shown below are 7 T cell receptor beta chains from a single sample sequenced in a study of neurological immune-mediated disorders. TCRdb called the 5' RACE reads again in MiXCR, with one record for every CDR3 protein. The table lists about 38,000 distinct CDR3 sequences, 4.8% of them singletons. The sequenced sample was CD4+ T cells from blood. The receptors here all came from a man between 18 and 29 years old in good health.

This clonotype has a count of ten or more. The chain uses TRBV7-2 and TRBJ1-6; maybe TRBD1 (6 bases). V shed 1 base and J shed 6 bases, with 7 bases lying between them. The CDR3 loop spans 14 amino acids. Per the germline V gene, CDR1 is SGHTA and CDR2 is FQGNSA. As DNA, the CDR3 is TGTGCCAGCAGCTTAGAGGGGGGTAATTCACCCCTCCACTTT. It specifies CASSLEGGNSPLHF.

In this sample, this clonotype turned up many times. Written as DNA, the CDR3 is TGTGCCAGCAGCTTTAATCAGGGTGCCACGGCTTTCTTT. Translating gives CASSFNQGATAFF. The J gene is TRBJ1-1, the V gene TRBV7-3, with D perhaps TRBD1 (5 bases). The CDR3 is 13 amino acids. V was trimmed by 3 bases and J by 11 bases, leaving 16 bases between them. Germline values: CDR1 SGHTA, CDR2 FQGTGA. The complete variable domain, with remaining parts taken from reference TRBV7-3 and TRBJ1-1, reads GAGVSQTPSNKVTEKGKYVELRCDPISGHTALYWYRQSLGQGPEFLIYFQGTGAADDSGLPNDRFFAVRPEGSVSTLKIQRTERGDSAVYLCASSFNQGATAFFGQGTRLTVV.

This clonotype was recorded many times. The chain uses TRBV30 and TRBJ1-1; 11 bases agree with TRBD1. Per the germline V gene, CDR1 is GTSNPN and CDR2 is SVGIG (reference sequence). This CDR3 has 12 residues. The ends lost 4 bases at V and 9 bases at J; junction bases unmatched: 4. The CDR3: CAWTRTGGKAFF. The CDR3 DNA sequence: TGTGCCTGGACCCGGACAGGGGGCAAAGCTTTCTTT.

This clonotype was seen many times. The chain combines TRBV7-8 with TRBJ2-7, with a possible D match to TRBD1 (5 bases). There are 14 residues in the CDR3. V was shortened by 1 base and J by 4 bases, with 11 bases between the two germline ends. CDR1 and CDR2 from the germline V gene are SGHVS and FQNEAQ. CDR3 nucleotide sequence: TGTGCCAGCAGCTTAGGCAGGGCTTGGTACGAGCAGTACTTC. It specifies CASSLGRAWYEQYF.

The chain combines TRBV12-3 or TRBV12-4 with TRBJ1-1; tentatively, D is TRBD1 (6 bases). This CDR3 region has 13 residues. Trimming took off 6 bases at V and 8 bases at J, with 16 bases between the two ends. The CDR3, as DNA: TGTGCCAGCAGACCCGGGGGCAGGGGAGAAGCTTTCTTT. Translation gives CASRPGGRGEAFF.

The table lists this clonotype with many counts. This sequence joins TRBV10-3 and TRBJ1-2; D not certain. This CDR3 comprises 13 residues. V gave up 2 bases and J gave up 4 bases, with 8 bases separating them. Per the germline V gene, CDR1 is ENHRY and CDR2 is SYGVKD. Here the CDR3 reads CAISEGQRYGYTF. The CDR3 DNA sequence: TGTGCCATCAGTGAGGGGCAGCGCTATGGCTACACCTTC.

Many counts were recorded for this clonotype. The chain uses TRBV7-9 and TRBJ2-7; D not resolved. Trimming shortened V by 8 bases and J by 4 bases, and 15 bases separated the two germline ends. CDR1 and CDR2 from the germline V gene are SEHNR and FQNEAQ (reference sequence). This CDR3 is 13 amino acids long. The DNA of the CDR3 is TGTGCCAGCTCGAGACTCCTCCTTTACGAGCAGTACTTC. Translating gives CASSRLLLYEQYF.